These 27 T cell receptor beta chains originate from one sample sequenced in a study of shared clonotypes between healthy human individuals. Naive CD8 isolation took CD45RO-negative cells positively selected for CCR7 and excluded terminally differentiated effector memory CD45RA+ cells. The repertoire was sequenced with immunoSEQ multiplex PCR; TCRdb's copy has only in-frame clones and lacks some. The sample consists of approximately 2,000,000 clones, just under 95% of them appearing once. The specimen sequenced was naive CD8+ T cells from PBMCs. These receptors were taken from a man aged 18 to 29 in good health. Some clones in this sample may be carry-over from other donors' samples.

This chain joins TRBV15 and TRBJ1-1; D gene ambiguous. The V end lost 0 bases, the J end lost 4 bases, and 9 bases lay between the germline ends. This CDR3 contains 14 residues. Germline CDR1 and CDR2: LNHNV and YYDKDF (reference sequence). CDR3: CATSRDWGTTEAFF. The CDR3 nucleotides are TGTGCCACCAGCAGAGATTGGGGAACCACTGAAGCTTTCTTT.

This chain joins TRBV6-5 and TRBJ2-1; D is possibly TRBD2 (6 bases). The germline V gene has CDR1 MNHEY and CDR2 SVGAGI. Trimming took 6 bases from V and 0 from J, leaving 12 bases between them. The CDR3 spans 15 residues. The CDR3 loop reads CASSRRGSSYNEQFF. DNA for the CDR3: TGTGCCAGCAGCCGTCGGGGGAGCTCCTACAATGAGCAGTTCTTC.

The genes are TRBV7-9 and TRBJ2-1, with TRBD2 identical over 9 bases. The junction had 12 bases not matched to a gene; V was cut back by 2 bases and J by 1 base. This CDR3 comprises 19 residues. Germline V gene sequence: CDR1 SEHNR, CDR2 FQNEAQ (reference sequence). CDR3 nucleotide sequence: TGTGCCAGCAGCTTATTGAGCGGGAGGCCCTCCCCTTCCTACAATGAGCAGTTCTTC. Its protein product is CASSLLSGRPSPSYNEQFF.

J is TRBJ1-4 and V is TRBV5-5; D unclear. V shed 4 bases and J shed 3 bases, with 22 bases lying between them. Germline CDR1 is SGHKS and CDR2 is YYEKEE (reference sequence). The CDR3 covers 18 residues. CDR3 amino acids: CASSPRLGSPVANEKLFF. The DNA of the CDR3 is TGTGCCAGCAGCCCCCGTTTGGGATCCCCGGTGGCTAATGAAAAACTGTTTTTT.

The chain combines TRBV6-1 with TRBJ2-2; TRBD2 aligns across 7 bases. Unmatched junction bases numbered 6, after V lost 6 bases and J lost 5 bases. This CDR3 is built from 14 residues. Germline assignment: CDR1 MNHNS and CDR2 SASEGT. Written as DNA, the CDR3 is TGTGCCAGCAGGGGAGGGCCGGTGACCGGGGAGCTGTTTTTT. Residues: CASRGGPVTGELFF.

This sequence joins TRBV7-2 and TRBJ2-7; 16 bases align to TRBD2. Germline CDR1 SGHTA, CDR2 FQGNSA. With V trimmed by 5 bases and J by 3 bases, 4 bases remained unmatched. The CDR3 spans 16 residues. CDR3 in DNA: TGTGCCAGCAGCCGGGGACTAGCGGGAGGGTTCTACGAGCAGTACTTC. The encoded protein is CASSRGLAGGFYEQYF.

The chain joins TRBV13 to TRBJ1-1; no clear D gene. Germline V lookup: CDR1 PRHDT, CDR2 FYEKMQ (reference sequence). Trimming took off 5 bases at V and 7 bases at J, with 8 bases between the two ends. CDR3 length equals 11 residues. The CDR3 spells CASSRQLEAFF. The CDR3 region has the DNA TGTGCCAGCAGCCGGCAGCTTGAAGCTTTCTTT.

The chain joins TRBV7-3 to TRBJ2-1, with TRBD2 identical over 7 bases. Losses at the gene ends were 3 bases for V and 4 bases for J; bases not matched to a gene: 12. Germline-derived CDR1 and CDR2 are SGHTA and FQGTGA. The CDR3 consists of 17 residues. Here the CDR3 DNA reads TGTGCCAGCAGCTTCGGCGCGGCTAGCGGAAAATACAATGAGCAGTTCTTC. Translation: CASSFGAASGKYNEQFF.

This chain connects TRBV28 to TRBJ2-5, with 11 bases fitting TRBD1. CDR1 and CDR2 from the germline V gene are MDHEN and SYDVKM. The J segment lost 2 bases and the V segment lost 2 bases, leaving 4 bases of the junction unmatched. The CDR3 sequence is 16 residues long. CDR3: CASSLRRDRGQETQYF. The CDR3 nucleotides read TGTGCCAGCAGTTTACGAAGGGACAGGGGGCAAGAGACCCAGTACTTC.

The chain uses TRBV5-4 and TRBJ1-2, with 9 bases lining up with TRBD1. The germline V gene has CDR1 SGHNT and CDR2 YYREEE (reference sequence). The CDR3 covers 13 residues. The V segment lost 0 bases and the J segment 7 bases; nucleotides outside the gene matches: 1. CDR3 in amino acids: CASSLDRGLGYTF. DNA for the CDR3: TGTGCCAGCAGCTTGGACAGGGGGCTTGGCTACACCTTC.

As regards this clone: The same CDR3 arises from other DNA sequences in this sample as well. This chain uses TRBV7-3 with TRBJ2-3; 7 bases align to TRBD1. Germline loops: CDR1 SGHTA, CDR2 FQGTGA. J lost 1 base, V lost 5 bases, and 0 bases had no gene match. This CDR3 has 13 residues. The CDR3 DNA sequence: TGTGCCAGCAGCCAGGGGGGCACAGATACGCAGTATTTT. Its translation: CASSQGGTDTQYF.

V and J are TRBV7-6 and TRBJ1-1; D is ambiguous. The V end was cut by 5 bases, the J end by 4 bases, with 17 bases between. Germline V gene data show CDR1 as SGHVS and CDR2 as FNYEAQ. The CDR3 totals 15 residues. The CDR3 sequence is CASSPSPARGTEAFF. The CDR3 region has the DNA TGTGCCAGCAGCCCAAGCCCAGCGCGGGGCACTGAAGCTTTCTTT.

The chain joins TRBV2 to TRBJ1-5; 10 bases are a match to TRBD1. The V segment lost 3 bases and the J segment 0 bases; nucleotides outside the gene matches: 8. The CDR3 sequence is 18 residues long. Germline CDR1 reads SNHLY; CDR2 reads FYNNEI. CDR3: CASSERDRGLLSNQPQHF. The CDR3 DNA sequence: TGTGCCAGCAGTGAGAGGGACAGGGGCCTACTTAGCAATCAGCCCCAGCATTTT.

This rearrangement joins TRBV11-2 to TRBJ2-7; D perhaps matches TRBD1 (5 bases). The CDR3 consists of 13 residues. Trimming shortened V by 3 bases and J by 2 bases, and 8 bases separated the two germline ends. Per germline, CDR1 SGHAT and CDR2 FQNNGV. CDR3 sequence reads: CASSFGHTYEQYF. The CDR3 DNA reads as TGTGCCAGCAGCTTCGGACACACCTACGAGCAGTACTTC.

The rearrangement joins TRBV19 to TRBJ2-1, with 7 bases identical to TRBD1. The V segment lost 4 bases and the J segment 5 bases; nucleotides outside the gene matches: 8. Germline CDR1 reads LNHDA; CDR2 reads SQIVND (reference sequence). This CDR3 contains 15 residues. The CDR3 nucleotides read TGTGCCAGTAGTACGAGGACAGGCCCCAACAATGAGCAGTTCTTC. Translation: CASSTRTGPNNEQFF.

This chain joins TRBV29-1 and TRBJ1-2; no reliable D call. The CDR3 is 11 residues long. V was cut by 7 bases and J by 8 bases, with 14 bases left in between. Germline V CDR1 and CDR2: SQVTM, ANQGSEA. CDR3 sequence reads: CSGHAMDGYTF. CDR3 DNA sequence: TGCAGCGGACATGCGATGGACGGCTACACCTTC.

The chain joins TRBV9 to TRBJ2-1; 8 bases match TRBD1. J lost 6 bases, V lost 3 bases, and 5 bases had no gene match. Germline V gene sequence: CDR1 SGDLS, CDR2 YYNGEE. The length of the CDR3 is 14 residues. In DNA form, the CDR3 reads TGTGCCAGCAGCGGGAGGACAGGGCCCAATGAGCAGTTCTTC. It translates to CASSGRTGPNEQFF.

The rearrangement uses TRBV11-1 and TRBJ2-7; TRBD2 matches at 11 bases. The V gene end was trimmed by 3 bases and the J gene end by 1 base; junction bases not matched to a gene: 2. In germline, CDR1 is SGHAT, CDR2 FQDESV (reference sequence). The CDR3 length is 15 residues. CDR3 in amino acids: CASSLGTSGSYEQYF. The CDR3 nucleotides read TGTGCCAGCAGCTTGGGGACTAGCGGATCCTACGAGCAGTACTTC. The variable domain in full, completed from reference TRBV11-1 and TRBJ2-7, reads EAEVAQSPRYKITEKSQAVAFWCDPISGHATLYWYRQILGQGPELLVQFQDESVVDDSQLPKDRFSAERLKGVDSTLKIQPAELGDSAMYLCASSLGTSGSYEQYFGPGTRLTVT.

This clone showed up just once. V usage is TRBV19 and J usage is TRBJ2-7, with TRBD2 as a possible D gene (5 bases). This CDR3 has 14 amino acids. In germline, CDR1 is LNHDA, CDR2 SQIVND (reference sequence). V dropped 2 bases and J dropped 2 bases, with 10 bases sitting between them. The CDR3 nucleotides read TGTGCCAGTAGTATATCTGAGAGGGCCTACGAGCAGTACTTC. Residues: CASSISERAYEQYF.

Here the CDR3 reads CASSDGGGQPQHF. As DNA, the CDR3 is TGTGCCAGCAGTGATGGGGGTGGTCAGCCCCAGCATTTT. The chain is built from TRBV25-1 and TRBJ1-5, with D tentatively TRBD1 (5 bases). Trimming took 3 bases from V and 6 from J, leaving 9 bases between them. This CDR3 is 13 amino acids long. Germline V gene data show CDR1 as MGHDK and CDR2 as SYGVNS.

As DNA, the CDR3 is TGCGCCAGCAGCCCCCCTGGAGTGGGACAGGGTTCCTACGAGCAGTACTTC. It yields the protein CASSPPGVGQGSYEQYF. J is TRBJ2-7 and V is TRBV5-1, with TRBD1 identical over 9 bases. Trimming took 4 bases from V and 1 from J; bases not matched to a gene: 12. Germline V gene data show CDR1 as SGHRS and CDR2 as YFSETQ. CDR3 length: 17 residues.

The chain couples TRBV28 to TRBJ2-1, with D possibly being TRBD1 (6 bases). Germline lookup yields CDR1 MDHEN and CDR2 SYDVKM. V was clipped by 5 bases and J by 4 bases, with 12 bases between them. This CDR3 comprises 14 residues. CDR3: CASSRYDRYNEQFF. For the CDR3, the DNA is TGTGCCAGCAGTCGCTACGACAGGTACAATGAGCAGTTCTTC.

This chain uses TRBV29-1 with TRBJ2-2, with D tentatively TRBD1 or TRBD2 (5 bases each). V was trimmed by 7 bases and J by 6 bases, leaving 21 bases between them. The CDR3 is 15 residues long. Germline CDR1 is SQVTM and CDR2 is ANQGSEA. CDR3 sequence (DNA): TGCAGCGCCCAGAGGGACGGAGCTCTGCCCGGGGAGCTGTTTTTT. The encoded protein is CSAQRDGALPGELFF.

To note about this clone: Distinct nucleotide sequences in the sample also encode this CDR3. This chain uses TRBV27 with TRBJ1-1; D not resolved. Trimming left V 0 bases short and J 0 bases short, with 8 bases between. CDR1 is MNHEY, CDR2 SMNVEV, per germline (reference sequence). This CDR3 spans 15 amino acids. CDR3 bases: TGTGCCAGCAGTTTATCGGCGGCTATGAACACTGAAGCTTTCTTT. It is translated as CASSLSAAMNTEAFF.

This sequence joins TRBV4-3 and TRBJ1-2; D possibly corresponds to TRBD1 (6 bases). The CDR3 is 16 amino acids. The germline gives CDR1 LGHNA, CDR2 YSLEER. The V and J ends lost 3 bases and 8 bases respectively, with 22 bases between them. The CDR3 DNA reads TGCGCCAGCAGCCAGGGAATAATTGGGGGCGGAAAGGGCTACACCTTC. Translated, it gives CASSQGIIGGGKGYTF.

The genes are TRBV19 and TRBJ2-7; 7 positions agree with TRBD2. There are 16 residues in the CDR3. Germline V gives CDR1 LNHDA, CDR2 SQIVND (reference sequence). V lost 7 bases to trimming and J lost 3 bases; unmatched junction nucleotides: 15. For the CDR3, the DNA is TGTGCCAGTACCCCGACGGCGGGAGCTTTGATCTACGAGCAGTACTTC. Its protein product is CASTPTAGALIYEQYF.

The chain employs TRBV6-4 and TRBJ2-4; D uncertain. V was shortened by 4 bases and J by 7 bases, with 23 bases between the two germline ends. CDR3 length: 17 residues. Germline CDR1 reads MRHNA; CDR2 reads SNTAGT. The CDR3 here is CASSATPGFGVWNIQYF. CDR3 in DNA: TGTGCCAGCAGTGCCACCCCGGGTTTTGGGGTCTGGAACATTCAGTACTTC.